These 22 T cell receptor beta chains were sequenced from one sample in a study of blood T cell repertoires in COVID-19. Only in-frame clones appear in the TCRdb table, and some are missing; sequencing was by immunoSEQ multiplex PCR. The sample lists 200,000 to 300,000 clones, 88% occurring once. The sample was peripheral blood. Receptor source: a woman aged 40 to 50 who had recovered from COVID-19.

This chain uses TRBV11-2 with TRBJ2-1; maybe TRBD1 (6 bases). V was pared by 1 base and J by 2 bases, with 9 bases between. This CDR3 has 15 residues. Looked up from germline, CDR1 is SGHAT and CDR2 is FQNNGV. CDR3 sequence reads: CASSLGQGPYNEQFF. In DNA, the CDR3 is TGTGCCAGCAGCTTAGGGCAGGGGCCCTACAATGAGCAGTTCTTC.

The chain is built from TRBV19 and TRBJ1-4, with 8 nucleotides matching TRBD1. Germline CDR1 and CDR2: LNHDA and SQIVND (reference sequence). The J segment lost 6 bases and the V segment lost 5 bases, leaving 8 bases of the junction unmatched. The CDR3 has 15 amino acids. CDR3 amino acids: CASSPQGAPHEKLFF. The CDR3 DNA follows: TGTGCCAGTAGTCCCCAGGGGGCGCCACATGAAAAACTGTTTTTT.

This chain uses TRBV7-9 with TRBJ1-6, with 7 bases aligning to TRBD1. CDR3 size: 15 residues. The V gene end was trimmed by 5 bases and the J gene end by 7 bases; junction bases not matched to a gene: 8. CDR1 is SEHNR and CDR2 is FQNEAQ in the germline V gene (reference sequence). The CDR3 region is CASSLGDSGNSPLHF. The DNA of the CDR3 is TGTGCCAGCAGCCTGGGGGACAGTGGGAATTCACCCCTCCACTTT.

The rearrangement links TRBV24-1 to TRBJ1-1; 9 bases map to TRBD1. V gave up 5 bases and J gave up 1 base; unmatched junction bases: 10. CDR1 and CDR2 (germline): KGHDR, SFDVKD. The CDR3 contains 17 residues. As DNA, the CDR3 is TGTGCCACCAGTGTCGGGGGACAGGGTAACGGGAACACTGAAGCTTTCTTT. Translation gives CATSVGGQGNGNTEAFF.

The rearrangement links TRBV15 to TRBJ2-7; 10 bases match TRBD2. Germline values: CDR1 LNHNV, CDR2 YYDKDF (reference sequence). The CDR3 runs 15 residues. J was trimmed by 6 bases and V by 3 bases; bases with no gene match: 8. The CDR3 DNA sequence: TGTGCCACCAGCAGGGCCCCTAGCGGGAGCGGCGAGCAGTACTTC. Translating it yields CATSRAPSGSGEQYF.

A remark on this clone: Other DNA sequences in the same sample also yield this CDR3. The V and J genes are TRBV7-9 and TRBJ2-2; 7 bases line up with TRBD2. This CDR3 spans 13 amino acids. In germline, CDR1 is SEHNR, CDR2 FQNEAQ (reference sequence). V trimming: 3 bases; J trimming: 5 bases; junction bases outside the gene matches: 0. CDR3 sequence reads: CASSFGGTGELFF. DNA of the CDR3: TGTGCCAGCAGCTTCGGGGGGACCGGGGAGCTGTTTTTT.

The chain employs TRBV5-5 and TRBJ1-1, with 8 bases lining up with TRBD1. From germline, CDR1 is SGHKS and CDR2 YYEKEE (reference sequence). V was clipped by 3 bases and J by 3 bases; unmatched bases: 7. The length of the CDR3 is 15 residues. CDR3 DNA sequence: TGTGCCAGCAGCTCCAGGGGGCGAGGGGACACTGAAGCTTTCTTT. It codes for CASSSRGRGDTEAFF.

The J gene is TRBJ1-5, the V gene TRBV5-1, with D perhaps TRBD1 (5 bases). CDR1 and CDR2 from the germline V gene are SGHRS and YFSETQ. The CDR3 runs 14 residues. The ends were cut back, 0 bases at V and 6 bases at J, with 10 bases in the middle. CDR3: CASSLGGVGQPQHF. In DNA form, the CDR3 reads TGCGCCAGCAGCTTGGGGGGGGTTGGTCAGCCCCAGCATTTT.

The chain is built from TRBV7-2 and TRBJ2-1, with D perhaps matching TRBD2 (6 bases). V was cut by 5 bases and J by 11 bases, with 13 bases left in between. The CDR3 is made up of 12 amino acids. In germline, CDR1 is SGHTA, CDR2 FQGNSA. The CDR3 bases are TGTGCCAGCAGCAGGGGCGGGAACCAGCAGTTCTTC. Translating it yields CASSRGGNQQFF.

Of note for this clone: This CDR3 is also generated by other DNA sequences in the sample. This chain uses TRBV6-2 or TRBV6-3 with TRBJ2-7, with 7 bases fitting TRBD2. Germline loops: CDR1 MNHEY, CDR2 SVGEGT. The CDR3 length is 15 residues. Trimming took 6 bases from V and 0 from J; bases not matched to a gene: 8. The CDR3 DNA follows: TGTGCCAGCAGCCCTCTGGCGGGAGTCTCCTACGAGCAGTACTTC. This sequence encodes CASSPLAGVSYEQYF.

CDR3 sequence reads: CASSVYGGNTEAFF. CDR3 nucleotide sequence: TGTGCCAGCAGCGTATACGGGGGGAACACTGAAGCTTTCTTT. The rearrangement uses TRBV9 and TRBJ1-1; a possible D gene is TRBD1 (5 bases). In germline, CDR1 is SGDLS, CDR2 YYNGEE. Trimming removed 1 base at V and 1 base at J, with 8 bases between. The length of the CDR3 is 14 residues.

The gene calls are TRBV11-2 and TRBJ1-3; 7 bases map to TRBD1. The length of the CDR3 is 18 residues. From germline, CDR1 is SGHAT and CDR2 FQNNGV. J lost 0 bases, V lost 5 bases, and 13 bases had no gene match. The CDR3 spells CASSARTGQASSGNTIYF. The CDR3 coding sequence is TGTGCCAGCAGCGCCCGTACCGGACAGGCGAGCTCTGGAAACACCATATATTTT.

The chain joins TRBV7-9 to TRBJ1-1; TRBD1 aligns across 8 bases. Per the germline V gene, CDR1 is SEHNR and CDR2 is FQNEAQ (reference sequence). The V and J ends lost 5 bases and 7 bases, in that order; junction bases with no gene match: 9. This CDR3 comprises 14 residues. Here the CDR3 reads CASSPGQGMGEAFF. The CDR3, as DNA: TGTGCCAGCAGCCCAGGACAGGGTATGGGTGAAGCTTTCTTT.

The chain has TRBV19 and TRBJ1-2; no reliable D call. The CDR3 has 13 residues. From germline, CDR1 is LNHDA and CDR2 SQIVND (reference sequence). Between the trimmed V and J ends, which lost 4 bases and 6 bases, there was a span of 12 bases. CDR3 nucleotides: TGTGCCAGTAGTACCGGTAGAGGGCATGGCTACACCTTC. Protein product: CASSTGRGHGYTF.

The chain has TRBV6-6 and TRBJ2-2; D may be TRBD2 (6 bases). Germline lookup yields CDR1 MNHNY and CDR2 SVGAGI (reference sequence). CDR3 length: 16 residues. Trimming took off 8 bases at V and 2 bases at J, with 18 bases between the two ends. CDR3 region: CASWPGGWGNTGELFF. In DNA form, the CDR3 reads TGTGCCAGCTGGCCAGGAGGGTGGGGAAACACCGGGGAGCTGTTTTTT.

The V gene is TRBV5-8, the J gene TRBJ1-3, with 7 bases that match TRBD1. In germline, CDR1 is SGHTS, CDR2 YDEGEE. This CDR3 comprises 15 residues. V was clipped by 4 bases and J by 0 bases; unmatched bases: 4. The DNA of the CDR3 is TGTGCCAGCAGCGCACAGGGGAGCTCTGGAAACACCATATATTTT. Amino acid sequence: CASSAQGSSGNTIYF.

CDR3 sequence reads: CASSLAGLAGPTDTQYF. CDR3 DNA sequence: TGTGCCAGCAGCTTAGCGGGACTAGCTGGACCCACAGATACGCAGTATTTT. This chain uses TRBV11-2 with TRBJ2-3, with TRBD2 identical over 9 bases. Germline V gene lookup returns CDR1 SGHAT and CDR2 FQNNGV. The CDR3 consists of 17 residues. Trimming at V came to 1 base and at J to 2 bases, leaving 7 bases not matched to a gene.

This clone was picked up one time. The chain carries TRBV13 and TRBJ2-1; perhaps TRBD2 as D (6 bases). The CDR3 is made up of 15 amino acids. Germline V lookup: CDR1 PRHDT, CDR2 FYEKMQ (reference sequence). The V end lost 7 bases, the J end lost 6 bases, and 19 bases lay between the germline ends. As DNA, the CDR3 is TGTGCCAGCACCCCCCCGACCTGGCGGGGCAATGAGCAGTTCTTC. It encodes CASTPPTWRGNEQFF.

CDR3 DNA: TGTGCCAGTAGGACAGGGGGCACTGAAGCTTTCTTT. It encodes CASRTGGTEAFF. This chain joins TRBV19 and TRBJ1-1; 9 nucleotides line up with TRBD1. The CDR3 has 12 amino acids. With V trimmed by 6 bases and J by 4 bases, 0 bases remained unmatched. Germline loops: CDR1 LNHDA, CDR2 SQIVND (reference sequence).

The genes are TRBV6-2 or TRBV6-3 and TRBJ1-5; the match to TRBD1 covers 8 bases. Trimming took 1 base from V and 2 from J; bases not matched to a gene: 13. CDR1 is MNHEY, CDR2 SVGEGT, per germline. CDR3 length equals 19 residues. CDR3 loop: CASSYFVWQGAPGNQPQHF. DNA for the CDR3: TGTGCCAGCAGTTACTTTGTTTGGCAGGGGGCGCCTGGCAATCAGCCCCAGCATTTT.

This clone was detected only a few times. The V gene is TRBV7-9, the J gene TRBJ2-1, with D perhaps TRBD2 (6 bases). The CDR3 is made up of 14 amino acids. The germline V and J ends were trimmed by 5 bases and 6 bases, with 14 bases remaining between them. Per germline, CDR1 SEHNR and CDR2 FQNEAQ (reference sequence). CDR3 sequence (DNA): TGTGCCAGCAGCCCCCCGGGGAGGCCCAATGAGCAGTTCTTC. Its translation is CASSPPGRPNEQFF.

The chain is built from TRBV29-1 and TRBJ2-7; 9 positions match TRBD1. Germline V lookup: CDR1 SQVTM, CDR2 ANQGSEA. This CDR3 is 13 amino acids long. The ends lost 7 bases at V and 1 base at J; junction bases unmatched: 5. CDR3: CSAHGTGSYEQYF. CDR3 sequence (DNA): TGCAGCGCCCACGGGACAGGGTCCTACGAGCAGTACTTC.